A selection of T cell receptor beta chains follows, all from one sample in a study of OX40 agonist ivuxolimab in advanced cancers. The repertoire was sequenced with immunoSEQ multiplex PCR; TCRdb's copy has only in-frame clones and lacks some. The sample lists around 91,000 clones, roughly 87% occurring once. The sequences come from CD4+ or CD8+ T cells sorted from blood, collected in a trial of the OX40 agonist ivuxolimab. The source of these receptors is an adult with an advanced solid tumor such as melanoma, head and neck, liver or kidney cancer. Both conserved end residues are part of each CDR3. D genes are given only for firm matches. Rows give clone size only sometimes, using once, few, many, or a class for an expanded clone.

TRBV6-5,TRBJ2-1,.,TRBD2,CASSTSGGSYNEQFF,TGTGCCAGCAGTACTAGCGGGGGCTCCTACAATGAGCAGTTCTTC
TRBV5-4,TRBJ2-3,.,.,CASSPRLASATDTQYF,TGTGCCAGCAGTCCACGTCTGGCTAGCGCAACAGATACGCAGTATTTT
TRBV29-1,TRBJ1-1,.,.,CSVTTGMNTEAFF,TGCAGCGTGACGACAGGAATGAACACTGAAGCTTTCTTT
TRBV10-3,TRBJ1-1,.,.,CASTQGRDTEAFF,TGTGCCAGTACTCAGGGGAGGGACACTGAAGCTTTCTTT
TRBV5-1,TRBJ1-1,.,.,CASSLAVVTGAEAFF,TGCGCCAGCAGCTTGGCCGTGGTTACCGGCGCTGAAGCTTTCTTT
TRBV4-1,TRBJ2-3,once,.,CASSLAAGDTQYF,TGCGCCAGCAGCCTGGCGGCAGGTGATACGCAGTATTTT
TRBV29-1,TRBJ1-5,.,.,CSSQGQVRQPQHF,TGCAGCAGCCAGGGGCAAGTCAGGCAGCCCCAGCATTTT
TRBV14,TRBJ1-2,.,.,CASSAQGYDGYTF,TGTGCCAGCAGTGCGCAGGGTTACGATGGCTACACCTTC
TRBV7-2,TRBJ2-1,.,TRBD2,CASSSGLAVYNEQFF,TGTGCCAGCAGCTCGGGACTAGCGGTTTACAATGAGCAGTTCTTC
TRBV11-2,TRBJ1-2,.,.,CASSFTGTTNYGYTF,TGTGCCAGCAGCTTCACCGGGACAACTAACTATGGCTACACCTTC
TRBV5-4,TRBJ2-1,.,.,CASSPGALGPNEQFF,TGTGCCAGCAGCCCCGGGGCTCTCGGCCCCAATGAGCAGTTCTTC
TRBV5-1,TRBJ2-5,once,.,CASKGLQTQYF,TGCGCCAGCAAAGGACTACAGACCCAGTACTTC
TRBV7-9,TRBJ1-3,few,.,CASSLRRGNTIYF,TGTGCCAGCAGCCTTAGGAGGGGAAACACCATATATTTT
TRBV11-2,TRBJ1-1,few,TRBD1,CASSPRTGMNTEAFF,TGTGCCAGCAGCCCGCGGACAGGGATGAACACTGAAGCTTTCTTT
TRBV6-6,TRBJ1-6,.,TRBD1,CASRGQGTANSPLHF,TGTGCCAGCAGGGGACAGGGAACTGCGAATTCACCCCTCCACTTT
TRBV5-3,TRBJ2-5,.,TRBD2,CARSKRDYLETQYF,TGTGCCAGAAGCAAAAGGGACTACCTAGAGACCCAGTACTTC
TRBV5-3,TRBJ2-1,.,TRBD1,CARSQGQGTGNEQFF,TGTGCCAGAAGCCAGGGACAGGGTACGGGCAATGAGCAGTTCTTC
TRBV2,TRBJ2-5,.,TRBD1,CASSKWDRQETQYF,TGTGCCAGCAGCAAGTGGGACAGACAAGAGACCCAGTACTTC
TRBV2,TRBJ2-1,.,TRBD1,CASSGRTGGTPSSYNEQFF,TGTGCCAGCAGTGGCCGGACAGGGGGAACTCCGAGCTCCTACAATGAGCAGTTCTTC
TRBV14,TRBJ1-1,.,.,CASSQDIGQVKAFF,TGTGCCAGCAGCCAAGATATAGGGCAGGTAAAAGCTTTCTTT
TRBV28,TRBJ1-1,once,.,CASSAQMNTEAFF,TGTGCCAGCAGTGCTCAGATGAACACTGAAGCTTTCTTT
TRBV27,TRBJ1-1,.,TRBD1,CASSSDRARSEAFF,TGTGCCAGCAGTTCGGACAGGGCGCGGTCTGAAGCTTTCTTT
TRBV11-2,TRBJ1-2,.,TRBD1,CASSFDRAYGYTF,TGTGCCAGCAGCTTCGACAGGGCTTATGGCTACACCTTC
TRBV4-1,TRBJ1-2,.,.,CASSQLQVGGGYTF,TGCGCCAGCAGCCAGTTGCAGGTAGGCGGTGGCTACACCTTC
TRBV29-1,TRBJ1-1,.,.,CSATRQANTEAFF,TGCAGCGCCACAAGACAGGCGAACACTGAAGCTTTCTTT
TRBV6-5,TRBJ1-3,.,TRBD1,CASSLTGGRNTIYF,TGTGCCAGCAGTTTGACAGGGGGAAGAAACACCATATATTTT
TRBV5-8,TRBJ2-3,.,TRBD1,CASSHDRASTDTQYF,TGTGCCAGCAGCCATGACAGGGCGAGCACAGATACGCAGTATTTT
TRBV25-1,TRBJ1-2,.,TRBD1,CASSGTGEAYGYTF,TGTGCCAGCAGTGGGACAGGGGAGGCCTATGGCTACACCTTC
TRBV12-2,TRBJ1-5,.,.,CASRLQVYSNQPQHF,TGTGCAAGTCGCCTACAGGTCTATAGCAATCAGCCCCAGCATTTT
TRBV28,TRBJ1-1,.,.,CASSLTGLALKNTEAFF,TGTGCCAGCAGTTTAACAGGTCTCGCCCTTAAGAACACTGAAGCTTTCTTT
TRBV5-6,TRBJ2-6,.,TRBD1,CASSPGGGRGFSGANVLTF,TGTGCCAGCAGCCCTGGAGGAGGCAGGGGGTTCTCTGGGGCCAACGTCCTGACTTTC
TRBV6-1,TRBJ2-3,.,.,CASSLSWTGTDTQYF,TGTGCCAGCAGTCTATCATGGACAGGCACAGATACGCAGTATTTT
TRBV2,TRBJ1-4,.,TRBD1,CASRGQIPNEKLFF,TGTGCCAGCAGGGGACAGATTCCTAATGAAAAACTGTTTTTT
TRBV19,TRBJ2-5,.,TRBD1,CASSEGQGGIQETQYF,TGTGCCAGTAGTGAGGGACAGGGCGGGATCCAAGAGACCCAGTACTTC
TRBV27,TRBJ1-2,.,.,CASSPSGPKGYTF,TGTGCCAGCAGTCCCTCAGGGCCAAAGGGCTACACCTTC
TRBV5-1,TRBJ2-7,.,.,CASSPGTAVPGYEQYF,TGCGCCAGCAGCCCTGGGACCGCCGTACCCGGCTACGAGCAGTACTTC
TRBV14,TRBJ1-5,.,.,CASSPSNYQPQHF,TGTGCCAGCAGCCCCTCAAATTATCAGCCCCAGCATTTT
TRBV11-1,TRBJ1-1,once,.,CASSLAGYPEAFF,TGTGCCAGCAGCTTAGCAGGGTACCCTGAAGCTTTCTTT
TRBV9,TRBJ2-7,.,TRBD1,CASSAQGERGYEQYF,TGTGCCAGCAGCGCACAGGGGGAAAGGGGATACGAGCAGTACTTC
TRBV19,TRBJ2-3,once,.,CASSITAALTDTQYF,TGTGCCAGTAGTATCACGGCGGCGCTCACAGATACGCAGTATTTT
TRBV4-2,TRBJ2-7,.,TRBD1,CASSQPTGGAYEQYF,TGTGCCAGCAGCCAGCCTACAGGGGGCGCCTACGAGCAGTACTTC
TRBV5-6,TRBJ1-3,.,.,CASSLTGSGNTIYF,TGTGCCAGCAGCTTGACCGGCTCTGGAAACACCATATATTTT
TRBV6-4,TRBJ1-1,.,.,CASRTGHSNTEAFF,TGTGCCAGCCGGACGGGACACTCGAACACTGAAGCTTTCTTT